The rows below give T cell receptor beta chains drawn from one sample of a study of blood T cell repertoires in COVID-19. Assay used: immunoSEQ multiplex PCR; TCRdb lists only in-frame clones, some missing. The profile shows over 200,000 clones, roughly 80% of them singletons. The specimen sequenced was peripheral blood. The receptors originated from a woman of 80 years or more with acute or convalescent COVID-19. The CDR3 runs from the conserved cysteine through the conserved F or W. A D gene is named only where the DNA matches it firmly. Size values are once, few and many counts, or a class for expanded clones, and some rows have none.

.	16	TRBV20-1	TRBJ2-1	few	TGCAGTGCTAGTTGGGTAGCGCGAGGCCTCTACAATGAGCAGTTCTTC	CSASWVARGLYNEQFF
.	13	TRBV3-1/TRBV3-2	TRBJ1-3	few	TGTGCCAGCAGCCAAGGAACTAGAAACACCATATATTTT	CASSQGTRNTIYF
.	15	TRBV2	TRBJ1-2	.	TGTGCCAGCAGTGGAAAGAACCTTGTGAGCTATGGCTACACCTTC	CASSGKNLVSYGYTF
TRBD2	15	TRBV9	TRBJ2-5	.	TGTGCCAGCAGCGTATCAGCGGGGATACAAGAGACCCAGTACTTC	CASSVSAGIQETQYF
TRBD1	17	TRBV12-5	TRBJ1-2	.	TGTGCTAGTGGTTTGGTACGTGACACTGGGACAGGGTATGGCTACACCTTC	CASGLVRDTGTGYGYTF
.	13	TRBV7-3	TRBJ2-1	.	TGTGCCAGCAGCTGGGCGATTAACTATGAGCAGTTCTTC	CASSWAINYEQFF
.	13	TRBV2	TRBJ1-2	.	TGTGCCAGCAGGGCAGGGGTTCTGGATGGCTACACCTTC	CASRAGVLDGYTF
TRBD2	18	TRBV7-2	TRBJ2-6	.	TGTGCCAGCAGCGCCCGACTAGCGGGGGGGCCTGGGGCCAACGTCCTGACTTTC	CASSARLAGGPGANVLTF
TRBD1	16	TRBV18	TRBJ1-2	once	TGTGCCAGCTCACCGGGGACAGGGGGAGCAGACTATGGCTACACCTTC	CASSPGTGGADYGYTF
.	13	TRBV27	TRBJ1-1	.	TGTGCCAGCAGTCTTAGCCGGAACACTGAAGCTTTCTTT	CASSLSRNTEAFF
.	14	TRBV12-5	TRBJ1-4	.	TGTGCTAGTGGTTTGGGACTGAGTAATGAAAAACTGTTTTTT	CASGLGLSNEKLFF